Listed here is a single T cell receptor (beta chain). Its antigen is currently unknown. This entry comes from a study of T cell responses to AZD1222 COVID-19 vaccine. Study-level findings and limits: Sampling that yielded the repertoires occurred only after the peak T cell response. White British ancestry dominated among donors, who included more females, and clonal diversity was possibly underestimated.

The CDR3 loop spans 15 amino acids. Germline assignment: CDR1 SGHRS and CDR2 YFSETQ. Trimming took off 7 bases at V and 0 bases at J, with 13 bases between the two ends. Using immunoSEQ multiplex PCR, the repertoire was profiled, and TCRdb retains in-frame clones only, with some absent. Among 14,000 or so clones listed, approximately 80% were seen once. It was second doses at about 4 or about 12 weeks that were pooled. V and J are TRBV5-1 and TRBJ2-2; D may be TRBD1 (6 bases). The clonotype comes from an adult who received the AZD1222 COVID-19 vaccine. The input for sequencing was peripheral blood, taken 28 days after the second AZD1222 dose. The CDR3 DNA sequence: TGCGCCAGCGCTATATGGACAGCGAACACCGGGGAGCTGTTTTTT. Amino acids: CASAIWTANTGELFF. The entire variable domain, with the rest obtained from reference TRBV5-1 and TRBJ2-2, is as follows: KAGVTQTPRYLIKTRGQQVTLSCSPISGHRSVSWYQQTPGQGLQFLFEYFSETQRNKGNFPGRFSGRQFSNSRSEMNVSTLELGDSALYLCASAIWTANTGELFFGEGSRLTVL.